The clone carrying this TCR beta chain came up once. Its matching antigen is unknown. This entry is derived from a study of cytomegalovirus exposure and HLA in healthy donors. The CDR3 sequence is 17 residues long. V shed 4 bases and J 0 bases; nucleotides not matched to a gene: 8. The germline V gene encodes CDR1 LGHNA and CDR2 YNFKEQ. General study findings and limits: Some V segments, TRBV6-2 and TRBV6-3 among them, were indistinguishable and were therefore excluded.

Vbeta (60) and Jbeta (13) primers were used in the PCR. This table comes from immunoSEQ multiplex PCR, and its TCRdb copy is limited to in-frame clones, with some not included. This table has 150,000 to 200,000 clones, around 88% appearing once. V gene TRBV4-2 combines with J gene TRBJ2-1, with 8 bases fitting TRBD2. The source material was PBMCs. This receptor was taken from a woman younger than 30 in good health and CMV-seronegative. CDR3 in DNA: TGTGCCAGCAGCCGAGCAGCGGGAGCGAGCTCCTACAATGAGCAGTTCTTC. Encoded protein: CASSRAAGASSYNEQFF.